This paragraph covers one T cell receptor (beta chain) sequence. The antigen is undetermined. The data originate from a study of blood T cells in healthy people across ages. Next came a second PCR, run for 7 to 11 cycles, which used a sample-barcoded 5' primer along with a J-beta primer mix. A single record per CDR3 protein comes from TCRdb applying MiXCR to the 5' RACE reads. The sample lists over 600,000 distinct CDR3 sequences, roughly three fifths occurring once. Total RNA, at least 5 micrograms per sample, was extracted from PBMCs. The CDR3 consists of 15 residues. Trimming removed 0 bases at V and 0 bases at J, with 9 bases between. Germline values: CDR1 LGHNA, CDR2 YNFKEQ. Whole-study findings and limits: The study found TCR beta diversity correlated strongly with naive T cell percentage. Getting older went along with TCR beta diversity per million T cells dropping roughly linearly.

The chain links TRBV4-2 to TRBJ2-7; possibly TRBD1 for D (5 bases). The TCR sequence derives from a man aged 40-50 years in good health. Sequences were obtained from blood. The CDR3 here is CASSQESQGSYEQYF. CDR3 DNA: TGTGCCAGCAGCCAAGAAAGTCAGGGCTCCTACGAGCAGTACTTC.